A single TCR beta chain is shown here with its context. The record originates from a study of early T cells in non-severe SARS-CoV-2 infection. Germline CDR1 and CDR2: SNHLY and FYNNEI. V lost 1 base, J lost 1 base, and 11 bases lay in between. The CDR3 extends over 16 amino acids. TCRdb passed the 5' RACE reads through MiXCR, listing each CDR3 protein once. The sample gives some 45,000 distinct CDR3 sequences, 4% of which show up once; around 2.8% is in the top ten. Sequencing was carried out using whole blood. This clonotype originated in an adult who was a healthcare worker with PCR-confirmed SARS-CoV-2 infection or an uninfected control (not recorded which). The rearrangement uses TRBV2 and TRBJ1-3; maybe TRBD1 (6 bases). CDR3 DNA: TGTGCCAGCAGTGAAGTTGGCAGGGGTTCTGGAAACACCATATATTTT. This codes for CASSEVGRGSGNTIYF.